This T cell receptor beta chain was found in a study of cytomegalovirus exposure and HLA in healthy donors. Study-level findings and limits: It was taken for granted in presence/absence analyses that sequencing depth across donors was roughly uniform. Most TCRs appeared rarely, but some public TCRs recurred in many donors. Being productive about 90% or about 30% of the time was typical of most TCR beta V segments in an earlier analysis. Reports indicate that TCR beta sequences accurately predicted the HLA-A and HLA-B alleles of most subjects.

The PCR contained 60 Vbeta and 13 Jbeta primers. Produced via immunoSEQ multiplex PCR; TCRdb's table is partial and in-frame only. The profile covers roughly 200,000 clones, with roughly 84% appearing a single time and 1.7% taken by the ten largest. Germline CDR1 is LGHNT and CDR2 is FRNRAP. Trimming removed 6 bases from V and 9 bases from J, with 18 bases in between. This CDR3 is built from 14 residues. To note about this clone: Antigen: not known.

Sequencing was done on a sample of PBMCs. The clonotype comes from a man aged 50 to 60 in good health and CMV-seronegative. The rearrangement uses TRBV12-5 and TRBJ2-1, with D possibly being TRBD1 (7 bases). Here the CDR3 DNA reads TGTGCTAGTGGGACAGGGAGGTCGAGCGGTGAGCAGTTCTTC. Its protein product is CASGTGRSSGEQFF.